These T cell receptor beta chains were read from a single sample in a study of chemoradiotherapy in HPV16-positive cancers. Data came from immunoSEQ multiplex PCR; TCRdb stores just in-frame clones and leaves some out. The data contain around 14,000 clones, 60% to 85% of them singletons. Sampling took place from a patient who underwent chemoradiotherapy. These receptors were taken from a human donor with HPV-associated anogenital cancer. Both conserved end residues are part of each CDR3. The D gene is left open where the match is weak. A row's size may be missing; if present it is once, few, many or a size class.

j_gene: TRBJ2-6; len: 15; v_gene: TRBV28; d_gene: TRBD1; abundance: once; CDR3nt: TGTGCCAGCAGGAAGACAGGGACTGGGGCCAACGTCCTGACTTTC; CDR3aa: CASRKTGTGANVLTF
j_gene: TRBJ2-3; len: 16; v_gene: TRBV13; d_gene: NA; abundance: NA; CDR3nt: TGTGCCAGCAGCTTAGGAGAAACAGGGTTTGTAGATACGCAGTATTTT; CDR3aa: CASSLGETGFVDTQYF
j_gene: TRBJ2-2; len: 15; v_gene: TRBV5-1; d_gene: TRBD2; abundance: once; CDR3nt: TGCGCCAGCAGCTTTCTAGCGGGGGTAACCGGGGAGCTGTTTTTT; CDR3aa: CASSFLAGVTGELFF
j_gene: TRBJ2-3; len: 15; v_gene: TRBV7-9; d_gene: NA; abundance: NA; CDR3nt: TGTGCCAGCAGCTCCAAACTACTCCGGGGGGATACGCAGTATTTT; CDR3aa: CASSSKLLRGDTQYF
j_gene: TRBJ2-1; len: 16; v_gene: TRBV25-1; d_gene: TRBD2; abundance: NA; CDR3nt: TGTGCCAGCAGTGATCTACTAGCGGGGAGCTACAATGAGCAGTTCTTC; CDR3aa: CASSDLLAGSYNEQFF
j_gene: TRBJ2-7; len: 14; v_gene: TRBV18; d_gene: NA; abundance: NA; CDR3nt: TGTGCCAGCTCACCAGGGCTTACCTCCTACGAGCAGTACTTC; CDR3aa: CASSPGLTSYEQYF
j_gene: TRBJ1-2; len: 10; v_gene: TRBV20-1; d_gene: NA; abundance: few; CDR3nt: TGCAGTGCTTCTCAGATCGGCTACACCTTC; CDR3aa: CSASQIGYTF
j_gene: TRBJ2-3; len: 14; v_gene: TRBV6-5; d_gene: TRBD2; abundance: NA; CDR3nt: TGTGCCAGCAGCTCGGGGGGGCTGACAGATACGCAGTATTTT; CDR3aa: CASSSGGLTDTQYF
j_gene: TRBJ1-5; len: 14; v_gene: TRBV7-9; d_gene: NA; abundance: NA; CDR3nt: TGTGCCAGCAGCTTGACAGGAGGCAATCAGCCCCAGCATTTT; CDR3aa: CASSLTGGNQPQHF
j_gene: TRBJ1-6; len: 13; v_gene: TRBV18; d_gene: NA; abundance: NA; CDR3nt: TGTGCCAGCTCGGACGGATTCAATTCACCCCTCCACTTT; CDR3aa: CASSDGFNSPLHF